The 18 T cell receptor beta chains given below trace back to one sample, sequenced in a study of OX40 agonist ivuxolimab in advanced cancers. The table came from immunoSEQ multiplex PCR; TCRdb's copy has only in-frame clones and leaves some out. The table lists tens of thousands of clones, about 89% of them singletons. Sequences were derived from CD4+ or CD8+ T cells sorted from blood, sampled in a trial of the OX40 agonist ivuxolimab. These receptors all stem from an adult with an advanced solid tumor such as melanoma, head and neck, liver or kidney cancer.

This clone came up once. The J gene is TRBJ1-6, the V gene TRBV19; D gene ambiguous. CDR3 length equals 18 residues. V dropped 7 bases and J dropped 3 bases, with 22 bases sitting between them. Per germline, CDR1 LNHDA and CDR2 SQIVND (reference sequence). As DNA, the CDR3 is TGTGCCAGTAACCAATCGCCGGGTGAGGGTTTCTATAATTCACCCCTCCACTTT. It specifies CASNQSPGEGFYNSPLHF. Together with reference TRBV19 and TRBJ1-6, the CDR3 gives the full variable domain: DGGITQSPKYLFRKEGQNVTLSCEQNLNHDAMYWYRQDPGQGLRLIYYSQIVNDFQKGDIAEGYSVSREKKESFPLTVTSAQKNPTAFYLCASNQSPGEGFYNSPLHFGNGTRLTVT.

The chain carries TRBV11-2 and TRBJ1-6; the D is unclear. Per the germline V gene, CDR1 is SGHAT and CDR2 is FQNNGV. V was clipped by 3 bases and J by 4 bases, with 1 base between them. The CDR3 spans 12 residues. CDR3 loop: CASSLYNSPLHF. DNA of the CDR3: TGTGCCAGCAGCTTGTATAATTCACCCCTCCACTTT.

The chain couples TRBV5-6 to TRBJ1-1; the D is unclear. From germline, CDR1 is SGHDT and CDR2 YYEEEE. The CDR3 is 12 amino acids. V was cut by 2 bases and J by 1 base, with 3 bases left in between. CDR3 in amino acids: CASSFGNTEAFF. DNA for the CDR3: TGTGCCAGCAGCTTTGGGAACACTGAAGCTTTCTTT. Filled out from reference TRBV5-6 and TRBJ1-1, the complete variable domain reads DAGVTQSPTHLIKTRGQQVTLRCSPKSGHDTVSWYQQALGQGPQFIFQYYEEEERQRGNFPDRFSGHQFPNYSSELNVNALLLGDSALYLCASSFGNTEAFFGQGTRLTVV.

V and J are TRBV11-3 and TRBJ1-1; the D gene is possibly TRBD1 (6 bases). The CDR3 spans 14 residues. V lost 1 base to trimming and J lost 4 bases, with 10 bases between them. Germline loops: CDR1 SGHNT, CDR2 YENEEA. This CDR3 reads CASSLGGGPTEAFF. CDR3 sequence (DNA): TGTGCCAGCAGCTTAGGTGGGGGGCCCACTGAAGCTTTCTTT. Full variable domain (outside the CDR3, taken from reference TRBV11-3 and TRBJ1-1): EAGVVQSPRYKIIEKKQPVAFWCNPISGHNTLYWYLQNLGQGPELLIRYENEEAVDDSQLPKDRFSAERLKGVDSTLKIQPAELGDSAVYLCASSLGGGPTEAFFGQGTRLTVV.

The chain uses TRBV7-9 and TRBJ1-4; tentative D call: TRBD1 (6 bases). The CDR3 length is 17 residues. The V gene's germline CDR1 is SEHNR and CDR2 FQNEAQ (reference sequence). Trimming left V 1 base short and J 4 bases short, with 16 bases between. The CDR3 nucleotides read TGTGCCAGCAGCTTAGGACAGGCCGACCTCAATAATGAAAAACTGTTTTTT. Amino acid sequence: CASSLGQADLNNEKLFF.

The chain has TRBV10-3 and TRBJ2-1; 11 nucleotides match TRBD2. Germline values: CDR1 ENHRY, CDR2 SYGVKD. The CDR3 is 15 amino acids. The V and J ends lost 9 bases and 1 base, in that order; junction bases with no gene match: 5. Written as DNA, the CDR3 is TGTGCCATTACGGGGACTAGCGGATCCTACAATGAGCAGTTCTTC. Translated: CAITGTSGSYNEQFF.

The chain uses TRBV7-2 and TRBJ2-3; 11 bases align to TRBD2. Germline V gene lookup returns CDR1 SGHTA and CDR2 FQGNSA. This CDR3 is built from 18 residues. V trimming: 3 bases; J trimming: 0 bases; junction bases outside the gene matches: 8. CDR3 coding DNA: TGTGCCAGCAGCTTTAGCGGGGGGGCCACTCTTAGCACAGATACGCAGTATTTT. Translated, it gives CASSFSGGATLSTDTQYF.

As DNA, the CDR3 is TGCGCCAGCAGCCAAGGACAGGGAAAAGGAAACACCATATATTTT. This sequence encodes CASSQGQGKGNTIYF. This chain connects TRBV4-1 to TRBJ1-3; 7 bases map to TRBD1. Looked up from germline, CDR1 is MGHRA and CDR2 is YSYEKL. The CDR3 covers 15 residues. Trimming removed 1 base from V and 4 bases from J; junction bases left unmatched: 4.

The chain carries TRBV27 and TRBJ2-7, with D uncertain. The ends were cut back, 3 bases at V and 3 bases at J, with 12 bases in the middle. CDR1 MNHEY and CDR2 SMNVEV come from the germline V gene (reference sequence). There are 14 residues in the CDR3. DNA of the CDR3: TGTGCCAGCAGTTTTGCCCTTGGCGGCTACGAGCAGTACTTC. Protein sequence: CASSFALGGYEQYF.

The genes are TRBV10-3 and TRBJ2-3, with 8 bases matching TRBD1. The CDR3 has 14 amino acids. With 3 bases clipped from V and 6 bases from J, the junction kept 5 bases outside the gene matches. The germline CDR1 and CDR2 sequences are ENHRY and SYGVKD. The CDR3 loop is CAISEPGQEDTQYF. Here the CDR3 DNA reads TGTGCCATCAGTGAACCGGGACAGGAGGATACGCAGTATTTT.

V gene TRBV11-2 combines with J gene TRBJ1-2; weak D call: TRBD1 (5 bases). The CDR3 covers 15 residues. CDR1 and CDR2 (germline): SGHAT, FQNNGV. The germline V and J ends were trimmed by 2 bases and 3 bases, with 13 bases remaining between them. The DNA of the CDR3 is TGTGCCAGCAGCTTAATCCCAGGGCTCGACTATGGCTACACCTTC. This codes for CASSLIPGLDYGYTF.

The chain couples TRBV7-9 to TRBJ2-7; D ambiguous. Trimming left V 1 base short and J 2 bases short, with 12 bases between. The CDR3 runs 15 residues. Germline lookup yields CDR1 SEHNR and CDR2 FQNEAQ (reference sequence). The CDR3 region is CASSLVVRATYEQYF. The CDR3 coding sequence is TGTGCCAGCAGCTTAGTTGTAAGGGCCACCTACGAGCAGTACTTC.

V usage is TRBV2 and J usage is TRBJ2-1; D remains unclear. CDR1 and CDR2 (germline): SNHLY, FYNNEI. With 7 bases removed from V and 0 bases from J, the gap between germline ends came to 4 bases. This CDR3 is 12 amino acids long. CDR3 region: CASKGSYNEQFF. The CDR3 nucleotides are TGTGCCAGCAAGGGCTCCTACAATGAGCAGTTCTTC.

The rearrangement joins TRBV11-2 to TRBJ2-3; TRBD2 matches at 10 bases. Germline trimming cut 0 bases from V and 6 bases from J; bases unmatched to any gene: 3. Germline loops: CDR1 SGHAT, CDR2 FQNNGV. The CDR3 spans 15 residues. The CDR3 coding sequence is TGTGCCAGCAGCTTAGAAGCGGGGGGGCTGGATACGCAGTATTTT. This translates into CASSLEAGGLDTQYF. Full variable domain (rest looked up from reference TRBV11-2 and TRBJ2-3): EAGVAQSPRYKIIEKRQSVAFWCNPISGHATLYWYQQILGQGPKLLIQFQNNGVVDDSQLPKDRFSAERLKGVDSTLKIQPAKLEDSAVYLCASSLEAGGLDTQYFGPGTRLTVL.

The chain has TRBV11-1 and TRBJ2-3, with D possibly matching TRBD2 (8 bases). The CDR3 loop spans 17 amino acids. Germline V gene data show CDR1 as SGHAT and CDR2 as FQDESV (reference sequence). V was shortened by 5 bases and J by 10 bases, with 28 bases between the two germline ends. Here the CDR3 reads CASSAGGGAGDLSPQYF. In DNA form, the CDR3 reads TGTGCCAGCAGCGCAGGGGGAGGAGCGGGGGACCTCTCCCCGCAGTATTTT. The entire variable domain, with the rest obtained from reference TRBV11-1 and TRBJ2-3, is as follows: EAEVAQSPRYKITEKSQAVAFWCDPISGHATLYWYRQILGQGPELLVQFQDESVVDDSQLPKDRFSAERLKGVDSTLKIQPAELGDSAMYLCASSAGGGAGDLSPQYFGPGTRLTVL.

On this clone itself: The conserved closing phenylalanine or tryptophan is absent in this CDR3, likely reflecting a read error. CDR3: CASSPKPGRLYGYTS. In DNA form, the CDR3 reads TGTGCCAGCAGTCCAAAGCCGGGACGCCTCTATGGCTACACCTCC. This chain uses TRBV7-8 with TRBJ1-2, with a possible D match to TRBD1 (5 bases). V gave up 6 bases and J gave up 4 bases, with 18 bases separating them. The length of the CDR3 is 15 residues. In germline, CDR1 is SGHVS, CDR2 FQNEAQ.

V is TRBV19 and J is TRBJ2-1; D uncertain. V was pared by 3 bases and J by 3 bases, with 12 bases between. CDR1 is LNHDA, CDR2 SQIVND, per germline (reference sequence). This CDR3 comprises 15 residues. The CDR3 bases are TGTGCCAGTAGTATTGCCCCAATCGGCTACAATGAGCAGTTCTTC. Translating gives CASSIAPIGYNEQFF.

V is TRBV7-5 and J is TRBJ1-1. TRBV7-5 is recorded as a pseudogene. The CDR3 contains 14 residues. The CDR3 loop reads CASSLGGPEPEAFF. CDR3 coding DNA: TGTGCCAGCAGCTTAGGAGGGCCGGAACCTGAAGCTTTCTTT.